The 23 T cell receptor beta chains presented below share a single source sample, sequenced in a study of cytomegalovirus exposure and HLA in healthy donors. The primer mix had 60 Vbeta and 13 Jbeta primers. Only in-frame clones appear in the TCRdb table, and some are missing; sequencing was by immunoSEQ multiplex PCR. Its clone listing holds 45,000 to 55,000 clones. The sequenced material came from PBMCs. Receptors were obtained from a woman in her forties or fifties in good health and CMV-seropositive.

This rearrangement joins TRBV6-6 to TRBJ2-7, with D possibly being TRBD1 (7 bases). V lost 2 bases, J lost 1 base, and 15 bases lay in between. The CDR3 has 16 amino acids. The germline V gene has CDR1 MNHNY and CDR2 SVGAGI (reference sequence). CDR3 sequence reads: CASSYAAGQSSYEQYF. In nucleotides, the CDR3 is TGTGCCAGCAGTTACGCGGCGGGACAGAGTTCCTACGAGCAGTACTTC.

V gene TRBV7-9 combines with J gene TRBJ1-2; D is ambiguous. Trimming took 0 bases from V and 8 from J, leaving 7 bases between them. The CDR3 loop spans 12 amino acids. The V gene's germline CDR1 is SEHNR and CDR2 FQNEAQ (reference sequence). This CDR3 is CASSLAQRGYTF. The CDR3 DNA reads TGTGCCAGCAGCTTAGCACAGCGGGGCTACACCTTC.

The chain carries TRBV5-1 and TRBJ1-1; TRBD1 agrees at 10 bases. The germline V gene has CDR1 SGHRS and CDR2 YFSETQ. The J segment lost 1 base and the V segment lost 2 bases, leaving 8 bases of the junction unmatched. The CDR3 is made up of 17 amino acids. The CDR3 nucleotides read TGCGCCAGCAGCTTAATCCCAGGGGACAGGGGGAACACTGAAGCTTTCTTT. As protein: CASSLIPGDRGNTEAFF.

J is TRBJ1-1 and V is TRBV20-1, with a weak D call TRBD1 (5 bases). Germline V CDR1 and CDR2: DFQATT, SNEGSKA (reference sequence). The CDR3 has 11 amino acids. Here the CDR3 DNA reads TGCAGCCCTGGGTGGGGCCCGGCGGCTTTCTTT. It is translated as CSPGWGPAAFF.

The J gene is TRBJ2-7, the V gene TRBV5-5; D ambiguous. The CDR3 runs 15 residues. V dropped 0 bases and J dropped 2 bases, with 12 bases sitting between them. CDR1 SGHKS and CDR2 YYEKEE come from the germline V gene (reference sequence). In DNA, the CDR3 is TGTGCCAGCAGCTTGGGTGCGACACAAACCTACGAGCAGTACTTC. Translating gives CASSLGATQTYEQYF.

This chain connects TRBV7-2 to TRBJ2-2, with 7 bases fitting TRBD2. Trimming removed 10 bases from V and 7 bases from J; junction bases left unmatched: 9. The CDR3 loop spans 13 amino acids. Germline V lookup: CDR1 SGHTA, CDR2 FQGNSA. The CDR3 nucleotides are TGTGCCAACGGGGAGGGAGGGCACGGGGAGCTGTTTTTT. Its translation: CANGEGGHGELFF.

The rearrangement links TRBV5-1 to TRBJ2-3, with a possible D match to TRBD1 (6 bases). CDR1 and CDR2 (germline): SGHRS, YFSETQ. The CDR3 totals 15 residues. V dropped 0 bases and J dropped 3 bases, with 11 bases sitting between them. The CDR3 coding sequence is TGCGCCAGCAGCTTGGCAGGGGTGGTAACAGATACGCAGTATTTT. Its translation: CASSLAGVVTDTQYF.

This chain uses TRBV5-1 with TRBJ1-1; possibly TRBD1 for D (5 bases). V was cut by 0 bases and J by 3 bases, with 12 bases left in between. The CDR3 sequence is 15 residues long. The V gene's germline CDR1 is SGHRS and CDR2 YFSETQ. CDR3: CASSLEAGRDTEAFF. CDR3 sequence (DNA): TGCGCCAGCAGCTTGGAGGCAGGGAGGGACACTGAAGCTTTCTTT. Supplemented by reference TRBV5-1 and TRBJ1-1, the full variable domain reads KAGVTQTPRYLIKTRGQQVTLSCSPISGHRSVSWYQQTPGQGLQFLFEYFSETQRNKGNFPGRFSGRQFSNSRSEMNVSTLELGDSALYLCASSLEAGRDTEAFFGQGTRLTVV.

The chain couples TRBV5-5 to TRBJ1-5, with D possibly TRBD1 on 6 matching bases. Trimming stripped 5 bases from V and 4 bases from J, with 10 bases between. The CDR3 loop spans 13 amino acids. Germline V lookup: CDR1 SGHKS, CDR2 YYEKEE (reference sequence). CDR3 sequence: CASSWTANQPQHF. The CDR3 bases are TGTGCCAGCAGTTGGACAGCGAATCAGCCCCAGCATTTT.

The chain uses TRBV7-9 and TRBJ2-1, with 11 bases that match TRBD2. The CDR3 runs to 15 residues. V gave up 3 bases and J gave up 7 bases; unmatched junction bases: 5. Germline V CDR1 and CDR2: SEHNR, FQNEAQ (reference sequence). CDR3 bases: TGTGCCAGCAGCTTGGGACTAGCGGCAACAAATGAGCAGTTCTTC. This gives the protein CASSLGLAATNEQFF.

V is TRBV2 and J is TRBJ1-2; 10 bases line up with TRBD1. With 4 bases clipped from V and 4 bases from J, the junction kept 3 bases outside the gene matches. The CDR3 length is 14 residues. CDR1 SNHLY and CDR2 FYNNEI come from the germline V gene. The CDR3 nucleotides read TGTGCCAGCAGTGGCGGACAGGGGGGCTATGGCTACACCTTC. Translation: CASSGGQGGYGYTF.

The V and J genes are TRBV5-4 and TRBJ1-2; TRBD1 is a possible D gene (6 bases). CDR1 is SGHNT and CDR2 is YYREEE in the germline V gene (reference sequence). The V and J ends lost 4 bases and 6 bases respectively, with 16 bases between them. CDR3 length: 14 amino acids. CDR3 residues: CASSSPTGTHGYTF. The DNA for the CDR3 is TGTGCCAGCAGCAGCCCTACAGGGACCCATGGCTACACCTTC.

This chain links TRBV7-2 with TRBJ1-6; possible D gene TRBD1, 5 bases. V lost 1 base, J lost 6 bases, and 7 bases lay in between. The CDR3 sequence is 14 residues long. Per germline, CDR1 SGHTA and CDR2 FQGNSA. The CDR3 region has the DNA TGTGCCAGCAGCTTAGGGGGGGTTAATTCACCCCTCCACTTT. Encoded protein: CASSLGGVNSPLHF.

The chain recombines TRBV11-2 with TRBJ2-6; D is possibly TRBD1 (6 bases). Germline loops: CDR1 SGHAT, CDR2 FQNNGV. Between the trimmed V and J ends, which lost 2 bases and 1 base, there was a span of 9 bases. The CDR3 sequence is 16 residues long. This chain's CDR3 is CASSLTTGSGANVLTF. CDR3 nucleotide sequence: TGTGCCAGCAGCTTAACCACAGGGTCTGGGGCCAACGTCCTGACTTTC. Based on the CDR3 plus reference TRBV11-2 and TRBJ2-6, the full variable domain is EAGVAQSPRYKIIEKRQSVAFWCNPISGHATLYWYQQILGQGPKLLIQFQNNGVVDDSQLPKDRFSAERLKGVDSTLKIQPAKLEDSAVYLCASSLTTGSGANVLTFGAGSRLTVL.

The J gene is TRBJ1-6, the V gene TRBV18; 8 bases map to TRBD1. The CDR3 is 14 residues long. After removal of 3 bases from V and 7 bases from J, the junction contained 2 bases not matched to a gene. Germline loops: CDR1 KGHSH, CDR2 LQKENI. CDR3 in amino acids: CASSPQGANSPLHF. Here the CDR3 DNA reads TGTGCCAGCTCACCGCAGGGGGCGAATTCACCCCTCCACTTT.

The chain uses TRBV6-5 and TRBJ1-5; D call uncertain. The CDR3 extends over 13 amino acids. In germline, CDR1 is MNHEY, CDR2 SVGAGI. Trimming took 6 bases from V and 6 from J, leaving 12 bases between them. The CDR3 coding sequence is TGTGCCAGCAGCCAGCGGACGGGTCAGCCCCAGCATTTT. This gives the protein CASSQRTGQPQHF.

V is TRBV11-3 and J is TRBJ2-7, with no clear D. V lost 5 bases and J lost 3, with 20 bases in between. CDR1 SGHNT and CDR2 YENEEA come from the germline V gene. CDR3 length: 16 residues. The CDR3 loop reads CASSLEAPPFYYEQYF. The CDR3, as DNA: TGTGCCAGCAGCCTCGAGGCCCCTCCGTTCTACTACGAGCAGTACTTC.

The chain employs TRBV15 and TRBJ2-3, with D perhaps matching TRBD2 (5 bases). The germline CDR1 and CDR2 sequences are LNHNV and YYDKDF (reference sequence). The CDR3 is made up of 16 amino acids. V was pared by 5 bases and J by 1 base, with 16 bases between. The CDR3 sequence is CATSQGISGGTDTQYF. CDR3 nucleotides: TGTGCCACCAGCCAAGGGATCAGCGGAGGCACAGATACGCAGTATTTT.

The rearrangement uses TRBV7-9 and TRBJ1-1, with 8 bases lining up with TRBD1. Germline V CDR1 and CDR2: SEHNR, FQNEAQ (reference sequence). The CDR3 is 16 amino acids. The J segment lost 5 bases and the V segment lost 0 bases, leaving 8 bases of the junction unmatched. The CDR3 reads CASSLAQGASGTEAFF. CDR3 coding DNA: TGTGCCAGCAGCTTAGCCCAGGGGGCCTCCGGGACTGAAGCTTTCTTT.

The genes are TRBV6-5 and TRBJ1-4; D is unresolved. CDR1 MNHEY and CDR2 SVGAGI come from the germline V gene. The CDR3 totals 15 residues. Trimming cost V 3 bases and J 0 bases, with 8 bases left between them. The CDR3 is CASSYDRATNEKLFF. As DNA, the CDR3 is TGTGCCAGCAGTTATGACCGGGCAACTAATGAAAAACTGTTTTTT.

The rearrangement links TRBV10-1 to TRBJ1-5; unclear D gene. The germline V and J ends were trimmed by 4 bases and 4 bases, with 8 bases remaining between them. The CDR3 extends over 13 amino acids. Germline loops: CDR1 WNHNN, CDR2 SYGVQD (reference sequence). The CDR3 nucleotides read TGCGCCAGCAGTGGAGGGAGGAATCAGCCCCAGCATTTT. This encodes CASSGGRNQPQHF.

The V call is TRBV5-1, the J call TRBJ2-1; TRBD1 matches 8 bases. Germline CDR1 SGHRS, CDR2 YFSETQ. The length of the CDR3 is 16 residues. V lost 0 bases to trimming and J lost 7 bases; unmatched junction nucleotides: 9. The DNA of the CDR3 is TGCGCCAGCAGCTTGGGGTTGGACAGGGTGATAAATGAGCAGTTCTTC. Translation: CASSLGLDRVINEQFF.

This chain links TRBV5-1 with TRBJ2-5; 10 nucleotides agree with TRBD2. CDR3 length equals 15 residues. Germline V gene sequence: CDR1 SGHRS, CDR2 YFSETQ. With 4 bases clipped from V and 4 bases from J, the junction kept 7 bases outside the gene matches. The CDR3 bases are TGCGCCAGCAGCGGGGCTAGCGGGAGATTAGAGACCCAGTACTTC. Translation: CASSGASGRLETQYF.